This T cell receptor beta chain was documented in a study of shared clonotypes between healthy human individuals. This table comes from immunoSEQ multiplex PCR, and its TCRdb copy is limited to in-frame clones, with some not included. The sample holds over a million clones; around 78% are singletons and the top ten take approximately 0.52%. The length of the CDR3 is 16 residues. CDR1 is SQVTM and CDR2 is ANQGSEA in the germline V gene. V gave up 4 bases and J gave up 0 bases, with 16 bases separating them. The chain employs TRBV29-1 and TRBJ2-1; a possible D gene is TRBD2 (5 bases). This sequence was found in a man younger than 35 in good health. Some clones in this sample may be carry-over from other donors' samples. Sample: memory CD4+ T cells from PBMCs. Subset reported: CD45RA-negative fraction. DNA of the CDR3: TGCAGCGTTGGGATCATAGCGAGAGCCTCCTACAATGAGCAGTTCTTC. Encoded protein: CSVGIIARASYNEQFF.